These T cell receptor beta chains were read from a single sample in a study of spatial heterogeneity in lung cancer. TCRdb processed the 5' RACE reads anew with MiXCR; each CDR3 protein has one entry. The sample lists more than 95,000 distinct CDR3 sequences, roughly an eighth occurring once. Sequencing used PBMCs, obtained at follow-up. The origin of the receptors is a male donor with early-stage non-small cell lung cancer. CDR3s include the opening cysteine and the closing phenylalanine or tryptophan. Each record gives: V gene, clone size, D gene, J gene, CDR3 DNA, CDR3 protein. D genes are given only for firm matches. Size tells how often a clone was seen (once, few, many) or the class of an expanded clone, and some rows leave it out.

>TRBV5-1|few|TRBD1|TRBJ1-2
TGCGCCAGCAGCTTCAAGGGACAGGGAGGGACTAACTATGGCTACACCTTC
CASSFKGQGGTNYGYTF
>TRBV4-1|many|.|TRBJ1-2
TGCGCCAGCAGCCAAGAAGGTGGCAGTACCTACTATGGCTACACCTTC
CASSQEGGSTYYGYTF
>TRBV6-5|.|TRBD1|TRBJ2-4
TGTGCCAGCAGCTCCGGGACAGAAAACATTCAGTACTTC
CASSSGTENIQYF
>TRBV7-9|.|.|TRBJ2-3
TGTGCCAGCAGCTTACCAGGGTTGAGCACAGATACGCAGTATTTT
CASSLPGLSTDTQYF
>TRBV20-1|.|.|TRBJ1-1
TGCAGTGCTAGAGACCTGACACACGTAGTTGGCACTGAAGCTTTCTTT
CSARDLTHVVGTEAFF
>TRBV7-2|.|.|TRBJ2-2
TGTGCCAGCAGACCCTACGGGGTACGAAACACCGGGGAGCTGTTTTTT
CASRPYGVRNTGELFF
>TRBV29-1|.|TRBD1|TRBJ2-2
TGCAGCGTTCGTAGACAGGGTAACACCGGGGAGCTGTTTTTT
CSVRRQGNTGELFF
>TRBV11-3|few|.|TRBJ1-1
TGTGCCAGCAGCGTGGGGGGCACAGCATATCAGGAAGCTTTCTTT
CASSVGGTAYQEAFF
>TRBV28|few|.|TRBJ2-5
TGTGCCAGCAGTTTATCCCCCCTGGGCCAGTACTTC
CASSLSPLGQYF
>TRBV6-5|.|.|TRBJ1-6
TGTGCCAGCAGTTACTCGGGCGGCTCCCAGGCCCTCTCCTTT
CASSYSGGSQALSF